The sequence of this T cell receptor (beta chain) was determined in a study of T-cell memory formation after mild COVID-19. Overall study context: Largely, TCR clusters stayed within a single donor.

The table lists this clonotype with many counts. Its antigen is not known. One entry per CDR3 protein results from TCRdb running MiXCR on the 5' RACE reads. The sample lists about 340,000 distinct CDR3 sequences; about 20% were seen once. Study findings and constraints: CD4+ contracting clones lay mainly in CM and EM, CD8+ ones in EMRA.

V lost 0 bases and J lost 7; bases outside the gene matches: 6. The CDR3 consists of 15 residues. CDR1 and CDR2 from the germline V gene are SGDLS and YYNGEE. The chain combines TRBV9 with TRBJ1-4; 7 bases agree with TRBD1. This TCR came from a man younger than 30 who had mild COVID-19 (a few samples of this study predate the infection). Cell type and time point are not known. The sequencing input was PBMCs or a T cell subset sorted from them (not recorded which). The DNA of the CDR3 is TGTGCCAGCAGCGTAGCACAGGGGCTCGGTGAAAAACTGTTTTTT. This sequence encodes CASSVAQGLGEKLFF. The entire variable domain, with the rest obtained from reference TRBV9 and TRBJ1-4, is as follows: DSGVTQTPKHLITATGQRVTLRCSPRSGDLSVYWYQQSLDQGLQFLIQYYNGEERAKGNILERFSAQQFPDLHSELNLSSLELGDSALYFCASSVAQGLGEKLFFGSGTQLSVL.